This T cell receptor (beta chain) appears in the sequencing data of a study of T cells after yellow fever vaccination. Study details: For low cell numbers, libraries were made with SMART-Seq v4 Ultra Low Input. General study findings and limits: The study re-detected most primary-vaccination clones after the booster (nearly 97% CD4, roughly 91% CD8).

About this clonotype itself: Its antigen is currently unknown.

A universal primer site and UMIs were added as TCR cDNA was made by 5'RACE template switching. In TCRdb, the 5' RACE reads were re-called with MiXCR into one record per CDR3 protein. The repertoire includes some 160,000 distinct CDR3 sequences, around 8.5% of them detected once, and about a third sits in the top ten. Germline CDR1 is SEHNR and CDR2 is FQNEAQ (reference sequence). The CDR3 runs 14 residues. Between the trimmed V and J ends, which lost 1 base and 2 bases, there was a span of 7 bases. The chain has TRBV7-9 and TRBJ2-3; D gene unclear. The source was CD8+ T cells sorted from PBMCs, collected 45 days after the yellow fever booster vaccination. This TCR came from a man aged 18 to 29 who received the YFV17D yellow fever vaccine. The CDR3 here is CASSLGPNTDTQYF. The CDR3, as DNA: TGTGCCAGCAGCTTAGGGCCAAACACAGATACGCAGTATTTT.